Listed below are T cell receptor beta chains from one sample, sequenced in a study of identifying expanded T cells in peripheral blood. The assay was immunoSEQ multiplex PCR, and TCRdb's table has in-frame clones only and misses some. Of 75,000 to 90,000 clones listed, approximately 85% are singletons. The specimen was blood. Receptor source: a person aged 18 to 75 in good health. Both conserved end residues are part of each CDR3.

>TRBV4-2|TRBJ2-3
CASSQEEQGTDTQYF
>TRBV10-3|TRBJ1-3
CAISESTGNSGNTIYF
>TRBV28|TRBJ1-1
CASSSGTGRKNTEAFF
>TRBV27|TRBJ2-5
CASSLFFAEQETQYF
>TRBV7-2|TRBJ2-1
CASRVGLAVVGEQFF
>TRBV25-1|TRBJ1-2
CASSELSGQGPYGYTF
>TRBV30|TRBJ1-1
CAWTTGRTEAFF
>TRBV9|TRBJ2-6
CASSTDPTGSGANVLTF
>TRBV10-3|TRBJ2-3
CAISGTGRPSTDTQYF
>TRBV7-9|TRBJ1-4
CASSLNSLATNEKLFF
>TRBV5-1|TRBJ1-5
CASSLDRNNQPQHF
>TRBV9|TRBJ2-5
CASSTYSGRAQETQYF
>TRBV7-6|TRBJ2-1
CASSSPRRSNEQFF
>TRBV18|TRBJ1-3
CASSPGQHSGNTIYF
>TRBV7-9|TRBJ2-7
CASSLVLASVTYEQYF
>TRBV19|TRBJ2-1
CASSIWEGSSYNEQFF
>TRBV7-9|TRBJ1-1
CASSLAGQNEAFF
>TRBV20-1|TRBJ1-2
CSASHVYGYTF
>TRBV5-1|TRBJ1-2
CASSLRQGVGGYTF
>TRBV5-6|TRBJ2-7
CASSLGGYEQYF